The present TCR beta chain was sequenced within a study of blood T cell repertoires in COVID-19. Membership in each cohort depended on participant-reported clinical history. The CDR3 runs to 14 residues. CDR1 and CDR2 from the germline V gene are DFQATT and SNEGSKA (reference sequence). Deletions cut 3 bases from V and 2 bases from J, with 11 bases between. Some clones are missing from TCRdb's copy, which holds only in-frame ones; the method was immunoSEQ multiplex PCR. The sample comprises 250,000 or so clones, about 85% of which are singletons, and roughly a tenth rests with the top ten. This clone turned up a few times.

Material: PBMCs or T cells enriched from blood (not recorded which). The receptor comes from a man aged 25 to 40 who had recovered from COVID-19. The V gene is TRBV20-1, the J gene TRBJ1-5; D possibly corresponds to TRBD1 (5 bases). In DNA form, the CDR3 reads TGCAGTGCTAGTGGGGGAGGAGGCAATCAGCCCCAGCATTTT. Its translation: CSASGGGGNQPQHF.